A single sample gave rise to the 23 T cell receptor beta chains below, sequenced in a study of OX40 agonist ivuxolimab in advanced cancers. TCRdb's copy holds only in-frame clones and misses some; the assay was immunoSEQ multiplex PCR. The table lists some 100,000 clones, around 94% of them singletons. The sequencing here drew on CD4+ or CD8+ T cells sorted from blood, taken in a trial of the OX40 agonist ivuxolimab. The receptor set was obtained from an adult with an advanced solid tumor such as melanoma, head and neck, liver or kidney cancer.

V usage is TRBV28 and J usage is TRBJ1-5, with D perhaps TRBD1 (6 bases). The CDR3 is made up of 14 amino acids. Germline loops: CDR1 MDHEN, CDR2 SYDVKM. V was clipped by 2 bases and J by 4 bases, with 9 bases between them. CDR3 sequence reads: CASSLTGSNQPQHF. CDR3 coding DNA: TGTGCCAGCAGTTTAACAGGGAGTAATCAGCCCCAGCATTTT.

This chain's CDR3 is CASSQIRGGTNYGYTF. In nucleotides, the CDR3 is TGTGCCAGCAGCCAAATCAGGGGAGGGACTAACTATGGCTACACCTTC. The chain is built from TRBV7-8 and TRBJ1-2; tentative D call: TRBD1 (6 bases). Between the trimmed V and J ends, which lost 5 bases and 0 bases, there was a span of 16 bases. The CDR3 is made up of 16 amino acids. CDR1 SGHVS and CDR2 FQNEAQ come from the germline V gene.

The rearrangement joins TRBV15 to TRBJ2-3, with D unclear. V lost 8 bases and J lost 0, with 9 bases in between. Germline CDR1 and CDR2: LNHNV and YYDKDF (reference sequence). This CDR3 is 13 amino acids long. CDR3 loop: CATWGTSTDTQYF. The CDR3 DNA reads TGTGCCACCTGGGGAACTAGCACAGATACGCAGTATTTT. Full variable domain (rest looked up from reference TRBV15 and TRBJ2-3): DAMVIQNPRYQVTQFGKPVTLSCSQTLNHNVMYWYQQKSSQAPKLLFHYYDKDFNNEADTPDNFQSRRPNTSFCFLDIRSPGLGDTAMYLCATWGTSTDTQYFGPGTRLTVL.

The chain joins TRBV11-2 to TRBJ1-2; D is unclear. The CDR3 runs to 13 residues. Germline CDR1 SGHAT, CDR2 FQNNGV. Trimming removed 3 bases from V and 8 bases from J, with 13 bases in between. CDR3 bases: TGTGCCAGCAGCTTGGGGAGAGGGAACGGCTACACCTTC. It specifies CASSLGRGNGYTF. The whole variable domain, remainder taken from reference TRBV11-2 and TRBJ1-2, is EAGVAQSPRYKIIEKRQSVAFWCNPISGHATLYWYQQILGQGPKLLIQFQNNGVVDDSQLPKDRFSAERLKGVDSTLKIQPAKLEDSAVYLCASSLGRGNGYTFGSGTRLTVV.

V gene TRBV27 combines with J gene TRBJ1-1; D perhaps matches TRBD1 (5 bases). V was clipped by 2 bases and J by 7 bases, with 11 bases between them. Germline V CDR1 and CDR2: MNHEY, SMNVEV (reference sequence). The CDR3 runs 13 residues. CDR3 residues: CASSLAGLLEAFF. CDR3 sequence (DNA): TGTGCCAGCAGTTTAGCGGGACTGCTTGAAGCTTTCTTT.

The chain uses TRBV11-2 and TRBJ1-2; possibly TRBD1 for D (5 bases). V dropped 4 bases and J dropped 2 bases, with 8 bases sitting between them. This CDR3 is 13 amino acids long. Germline V gene data show CDR1 as SGHAT and CDR2 as FQNNGV. This CDR3 reads CASSSQANYGYTF. CDR3 in DNA: TGTGCCAGCAGCTCACAGGCGAACTATGGCTACACCTTC.

V gene TRBV9 combines with J gene TRBJ1-5; the D gene is possibly TRBD1 (6 bases). From germline, CDR1 is SGDLS and CDR2 YYNGEE. This CDR3 has 14 amino acids. The V gene lost 3 bases and the J gene lost 7 bases, with 14 bases spanning the gap. CDR3 DNA sequence: TGTGCCAGCAGCGGCGGGGACAACGTCCAGCCCCAGCATTTT. Protein sequence: CASSGGDNVQPQHF.

The table lists this clone with a count of one. The rearrangement uses TRBV30 and TRBJ2-2; no firm D call. Trimming removed 0 bases from V and 5 bases from J, with 10 bases in between. From germline, CDR1 is GTSNPN and CDR2 SVGIG (reference sequence). CDR3 length: 14 amino acids. CDR3 in DNA: TGTGCCTGGAGTGTATTAGGTGGGACCGGGGAGCTGTTTTTT. This translates into CAWSVLGGTGELFF.

The chain uses TRBV4-1 and TRBJ1-5; D not certain. Trimming removed 4 bases from V and 1 base from J, with 11 bases in between. This CDR3 has 15 amino acids. Germline V gene lookup returns CDR1 MGHRA and CDR2 YSYEKL. CDR3 coding DNA: TGCGCCAGCAGCCCTTCGGTGAGCAGCAATCAGCCCCAGCATTTT. It codes for CASSPSVSSNQPQHF.

This chain connects TRBV5-4 to TRBJ2-2, with D unresolved. The CDR3 extends over 14 amino acids. Germline loops: CDR1 SGHNT, CDR2 YYREEE (reference sequence). V dropped 6 bases and J dropped 3 bases, with 12 bases sitting between them. In DNA, the CDR3 is TGTGCCAGCACCCATTCAGGAGACACCGGGGAGCTGTTTTTT. It encodes CASTHSGDTGELFF.

Written as DNA, the CDR3 is TGTGCCAGCATCTTCCGAGGGGCAGGTGAAGCTTTCTTT. Amino acid sequence: CASIFRGAGEAFF. V is TRBV9 and J is TRBJ1-1, with D possibly being TRBD1 (5 bases). The germline gives CDR1 SGDLS, CDR2 YYNGEE. With 6 bases removed from V and 7 bases from J, the gap between germline ends came to 16 bases. The CDR3 totals 13 residues.

V gene TRBV10-2 combines with J gene TRBJ2-1; no reliable D call. Trimming stripped 6 bases from V and 0 bases from J, with 6 bases between. Per the germline V gene, CDR1 is WSHSY and CDR2 is SAAADI. The CDR3 extends over 13 amino acids. Here the CDR3 DNA reads TGCGCCAGCAGGTCCGACTCCTACAATGAGCAGTTCTTC. Translated, it gives CASRSDSYNEQFF.

The V call is TRBV9, the J call TRBJ1-1; D not certain. The CDR3 extends over 13 amino acids. V gave up 8 bases and J gave up 0 bases, with 11 bases separating them. The germline gives CDR1 SGDLS, CDR2 YYNGEE. The DNA of the CDR3 is TGTGCCAGTCGAAACGACCTGAACACTGAAGCTTTCTTT. Translation: CASRNDLNTEAFF.

The genes are TRBV7-9 and TRBJ2-7; 10 bases line up with TRBD2. This CDR3 is built from 15 residues. The V gene end was trimmed by 5 bases and the J gene end by 4 bases; junction bases not matched to a gene: 8. CDR1 and CDR2 (germline): SEHNR, FQNEAQ (reference sequence). The CDR3 sequence: CASSPSGRARYEQYF. In DNA form, the CDR3 reads TGTGCCAGCAGCCCAAGCGGGAGGGCCCGGTACGAGCAGTACTTC.

The chain combines TRBV7-9 with TRBJ2-3; D could derive from TRBD1 or TRBD2 (5 bases each). The V gene lost 5 bases and the J gene lost 2 bases, with 17 bases spanning the gap. CDR1 and CDR2 from the germline V gene are SEHNR and FQNEAQ (reference sequence). The CDR3 contains 16 residues. The CDR3 bases are TGTGCCAGCAGCGGTCGTCGGGGCGAAGACACAGATACGCAGTATTTT. It specifies CASSGRRGEDTDTQYF.

V and J are TRBV7-4 and TRBJ1-5; TRBD1 might be the D (5 bases). Germline V gene lookup returns CDR1 SGHVT and CDR2 SQSDAQ. Trimming removed 3 bases at V and 6 bases at J, with 9 bases between. CDR3 length: 13 amino acids. Here the CDR3 DNA reads TGTGCCAGCAGCTTGGGCAGGGCTCAGCCCCAGCATTTT. Its translation: CASSLGRAQPQHF.

This chain joins TRBV19 and TRBJ2-1; 10 positions match TRBD2. The CDR3 loop spans 14 amino acids. Germline lookup yields CDR1 LNHDA and CDR2 SQIVND (reference sequence). The junction had 4 bases not matched to a gene; V was cut back by 7 bases and J by 4 bases. In DNA form, the CDR3 reads TGTGCCAGTACTAGCGGGGGATCTTACAATGAGCAGTTCTTC. Its translation: CASTSGGSYNEQFF.

This clone was detected only once. This rearrangement joins TRBV29-1 to TRBJ2-3; no clear D. The CDR3 has 10 amino acids. With 7 bases removed from V and 2 bases from J, the gap between germline ends came to 4 bases. Germline assignment: CDR1 SQVTM and CDR2 ANQGSEA. The CDR3 sequence: CSGYTDTQYF. CDR3 nucleotide sequence: TGCAGCGGTTACACAGATACGCAGTATTTT.

The chain uses TRBV11-3 and TRBJ2-2; D uncertain. V dropped 1 base and J dropped 6 bases, with 3 bases sitting between them. The CDR3 has 12 amino acids. Per the germline V gene, CDR1 is SGHNT and CDR2 is YENEEA. The chain's CDR3 is CASSLGSGELFF. The CDR3 DNA follows: TGTGCCAGCAGCTTAGGTTCCGGGGAGCTGTTTTTT.

The table lists this clone with a few counts. The CDR3 sequence: CASSPTGGPGNTIYF. CDR3 nucleotides: TGTGCCAGCAGTCCGACAGGGGGTCCTGGAAACACCATATATTTT. The chain joins TRBV2 to TRBJ1-3, with TRBD1 identical over 9 bases. Unmatched junction bases numbered 4, after V lost 5 bases and J lost 2 bases. The CDR3 sequence is 15 residues long. Germline CDR1 SNHLY, CDR2 FYNNEI.

The chain couples TRBV4-1 to TRBJ2-7; perhaps D is TRBD1 or TRBD2 (5 bases each). The germline V and J ends were trimmed by 1 base and 3 bases, with 13 bases remaining between them. CDR1 and CDR2 from the germline V gene are MGHRA and YSYEKL. CDR3 length: 15 residues. The CDR3 region has the DNA TGCGCCAGCAGCCAAGTTGGGGACGGACTCTACGAGCAGTACTTC. Translation gives CASSQVGDGLYEQYF.

V and J are TRBV11-2 and TRBJ2-7; D is undetermined. This CDR3 contains 12 residues. Trimming removed 1 base from V and 6 bases from J, with 7 bases in between. The germline gives CDR1 SGHAT, CDR2 FQNNGV. The CDR3 here is CASSLAAREQYF. In nucleotides, the CDR3 is TGTGCCAGCAGCTTAGCAGCGCGCGAGCAGTACTTC.

The table lists this clone with a count of one. The V and J genes are TRBV29-1 and TRBJ2-2, with D hard to call. This CDR3 has 13 residues. Trimming shortened V by 4 bases and J by 1 base, and 7 bases separated the two germline ends. CDR1 SQVTM and CDR2 ANQGSEA come from the germline V gene. The CDR3 is CSVVSENTGELFF. The CDR3 DNA reads as TGCAGCGTTGTCAGCGAGAACACCGGGGAGCTGTTTTTT.